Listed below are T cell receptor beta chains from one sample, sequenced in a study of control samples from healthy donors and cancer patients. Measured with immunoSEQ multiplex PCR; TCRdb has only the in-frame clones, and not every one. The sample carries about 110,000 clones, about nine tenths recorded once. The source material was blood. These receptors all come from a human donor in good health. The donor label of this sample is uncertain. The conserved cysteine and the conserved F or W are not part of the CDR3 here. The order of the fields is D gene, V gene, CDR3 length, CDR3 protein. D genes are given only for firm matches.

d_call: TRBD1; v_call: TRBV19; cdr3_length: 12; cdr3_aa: ATVNRGFNQPQH
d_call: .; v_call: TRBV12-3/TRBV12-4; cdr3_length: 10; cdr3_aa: ASSLQGNTIY
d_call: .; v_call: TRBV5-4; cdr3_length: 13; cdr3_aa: ASSLSGIYNSPLH
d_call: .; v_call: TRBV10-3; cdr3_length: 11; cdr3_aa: AISGGGNSPLH
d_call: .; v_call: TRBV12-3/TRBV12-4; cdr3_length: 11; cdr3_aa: ASSLQGNTEAF
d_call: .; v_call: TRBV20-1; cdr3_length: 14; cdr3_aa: SASAPQGRRNQPQH
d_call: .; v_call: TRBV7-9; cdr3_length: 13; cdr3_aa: ASSRTGSANEKLF
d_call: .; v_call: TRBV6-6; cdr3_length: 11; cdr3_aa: ASSSPTGNEQF
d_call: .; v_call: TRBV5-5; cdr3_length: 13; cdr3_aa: ASSTPGSNYNEQF
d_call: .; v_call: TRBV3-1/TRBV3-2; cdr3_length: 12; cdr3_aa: ASTLGVSGSPLH
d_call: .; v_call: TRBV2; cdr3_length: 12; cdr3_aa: ASSDLISGNTIY
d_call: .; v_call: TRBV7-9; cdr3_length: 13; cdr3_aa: ASSLVRGMNTEAF
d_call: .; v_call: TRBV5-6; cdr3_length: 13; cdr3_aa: ASSLAGRSGNTIY
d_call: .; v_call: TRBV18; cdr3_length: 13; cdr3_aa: ASSPWNRPSETQY
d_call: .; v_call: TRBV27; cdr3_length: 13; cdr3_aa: ASSFVFGQGNTIY
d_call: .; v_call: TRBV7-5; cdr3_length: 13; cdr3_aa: ARRTGPEGYTEAF
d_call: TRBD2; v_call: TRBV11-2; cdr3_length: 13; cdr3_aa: ASSFSAGGEFTQY
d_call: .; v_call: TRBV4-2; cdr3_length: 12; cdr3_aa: ASSLGAGDSPLH
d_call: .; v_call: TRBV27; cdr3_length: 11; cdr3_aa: ASRGSLRREQY
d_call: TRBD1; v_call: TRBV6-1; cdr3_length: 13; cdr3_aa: ASSEVRQGADEQY
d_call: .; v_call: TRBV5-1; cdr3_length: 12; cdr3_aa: ASSLQAITDTQY
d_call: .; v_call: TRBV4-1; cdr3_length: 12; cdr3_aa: ASSQEGLGPEAF
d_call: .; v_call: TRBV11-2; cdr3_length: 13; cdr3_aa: ASSLERRVGETQY
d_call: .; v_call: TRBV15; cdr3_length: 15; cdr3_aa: ATRGRSEGRMNTEAF
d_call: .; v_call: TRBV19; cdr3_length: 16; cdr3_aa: ASTSLGRRSPRNSPLH
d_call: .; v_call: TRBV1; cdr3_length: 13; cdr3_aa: TSNRRGVGEDTQY
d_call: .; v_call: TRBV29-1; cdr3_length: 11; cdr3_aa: SAGRGFNYGYT
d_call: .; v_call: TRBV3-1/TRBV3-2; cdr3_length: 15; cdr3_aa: ASSQGRLSPPDNEQF
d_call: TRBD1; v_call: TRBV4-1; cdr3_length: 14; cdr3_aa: ASSQATGTAAKKLF
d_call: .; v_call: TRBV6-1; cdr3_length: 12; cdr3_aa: ASSDPEGVDTQY
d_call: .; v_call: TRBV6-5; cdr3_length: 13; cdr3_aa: ASSPLRQGQETQY